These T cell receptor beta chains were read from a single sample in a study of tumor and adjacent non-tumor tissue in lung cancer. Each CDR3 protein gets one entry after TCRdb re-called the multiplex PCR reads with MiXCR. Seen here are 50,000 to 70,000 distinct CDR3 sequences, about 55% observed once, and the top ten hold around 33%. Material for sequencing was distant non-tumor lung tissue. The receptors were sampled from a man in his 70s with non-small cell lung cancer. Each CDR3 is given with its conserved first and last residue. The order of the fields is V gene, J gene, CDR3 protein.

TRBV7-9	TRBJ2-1	CASTGGGNSYNEQFF
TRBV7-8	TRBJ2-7	CTSKGSELAYEQYF
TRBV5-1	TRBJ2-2	CASSSGQRNTGGLFF
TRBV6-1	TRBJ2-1	CASSEKDRAPYNERFF
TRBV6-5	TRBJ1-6	CASSTAPPGGRNNSPLHF
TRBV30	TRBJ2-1	CAWSLIGAGVGQEQFF
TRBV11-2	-	CASSLDRDNEQYF
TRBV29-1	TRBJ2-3	CSVSGKGDTDTQYF
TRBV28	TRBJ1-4	CASSSGLLGEKLFF
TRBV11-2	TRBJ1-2	CASSLDLGHGYGYTF
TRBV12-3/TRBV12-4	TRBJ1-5	CASSRKDENQPQHF
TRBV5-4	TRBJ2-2	CASSLTGRGVTGELFF
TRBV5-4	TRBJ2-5	CASSHRLANLETQYF
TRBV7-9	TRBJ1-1	CASRPGHENTEAFF
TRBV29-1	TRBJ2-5	CSVDGRLQEVQYF
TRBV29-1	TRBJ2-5	CSVEYAVSQHF
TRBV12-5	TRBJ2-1	CASLLGLLYNEQFF
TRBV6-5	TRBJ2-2	CASRQGGNTGELFF
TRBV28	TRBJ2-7	CASGLPTAYEQYF
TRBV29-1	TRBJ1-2	CSVKSGTFEGYTF
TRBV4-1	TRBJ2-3	CASSQLADTDTQYF
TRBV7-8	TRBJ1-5	CASGLMAAALSGNQPQHF
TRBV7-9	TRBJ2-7	CASSLAGTSEQYF
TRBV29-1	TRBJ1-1	CSVGGQALNPEAFF
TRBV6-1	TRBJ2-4	CASSESLAGGPRARNIQYF
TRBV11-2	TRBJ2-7	CASSSRAYYEQYF
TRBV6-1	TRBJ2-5	CAINPEVGQGRETQYF
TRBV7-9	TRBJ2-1	CASSVRQSYNEQFF
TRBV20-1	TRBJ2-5	CSTASQGRLKTQYF
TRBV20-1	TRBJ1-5	CSAPSPGGTEHDQPQHF
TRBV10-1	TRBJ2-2	CASSGTIQGARTGELLF
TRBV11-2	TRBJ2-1	CASSLDSFNKQFF
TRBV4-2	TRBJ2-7	CASRPRDRGQYEQYF
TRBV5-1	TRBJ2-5	CASSLAQTTGVGRTQYF
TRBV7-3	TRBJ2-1	CASSSSSWRGRGFNEHFF
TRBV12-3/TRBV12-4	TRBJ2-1	CASSKLAGVYDEQFF
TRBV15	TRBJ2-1	CATSRVGGNKYNEQFF
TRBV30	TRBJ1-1	CAWADRRGPSWAFF
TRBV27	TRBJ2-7	CASSSPGTGSYEQYF